The 2 T cell receptor beta chains reported below all come from one sample, sequenced in a study of T cell changes during pregnancy in multiple sclerosis. The data were produced by immunoSEQ multiplex PCR, yet TCRdb's version contains in-frame clones alone and is incomplete. The repertoire has some 55,000 clones, 75% to 95% of them found once; the top ten carry roughly 1.2%. The sample in question was peripheral blood, obtained after pregnancy. The receptors originated from a female donor in good health, enrolled as a control in a pregnancy study.

The chain recombines TRBV6-5 with TRBJ2-2, with D possibly matching TRBD1 (5 bases). The CDR3 has 14 amino acids. Germline CDR1 is MNHEY and CDR2 is SVGAGI. V lost 4 bases, J lost 0 bases, and 6 bases lay in between. The CDR3 sequence: CASSSTANTGELFF. CDR3 DNA: TGTGCCAGCAGTTCGACAGCGAACACCGGGGAGCTGTTTTTT.

Turning to this clone: The junction does not match germline at one end; this may be a read error. The V call is TRBV30, the J call TRBJ1-1; no clear D. This CDR3 is built from 11 residues. Germline CDR1 reads GTSNPN; CDR2 reads SVGIG (reference sequence). CDR3 in amino acids: CAWSPSPIHLF. The DNA for the CDR3 is TGTGCCTGGAGTCCGTCCCCCATCCATCTATTT.